These 20 T cell receptor beta chains were all obtained from the same sample, sequenced in a study of blood T cell repertoires in COVID-19. Clones were read by immunoSEQ multiplex PCR, and TCRdb kept only the in-frame ones, dropping some. Altogether about 70,000 clones are present, around 90% being singletons, with the ten largest covering approximately 8%. Sequences were obtained from peripheral blood. The receptors stem from a human donor in a cohort sampled during active COVID-19.

The CDR3 nucleotides are TGTGCCAGCAGCTCCCCCGGTTTCTATGGCTACACCTTC. Protein sequence: CASSSPGFYGYTF. This rearrangement joins TRBV11-2 to TRBJ1-2; D not certain. V lost 4 bases, J lost 4 bases, and 10 bases lay in between. Germline V lookup: CDR1 SGHAT, CDR2 FQNNGV. This CDR3 comprises 13 residues.

The J gene is TRBJ1-5, the V gene TRBV7-8, with TRBD1 matching 10 bases. Germline trimming cut 5 bases from V and 7 bases from J; bases unmatched to any gene: 8. From germline, CDR1 is SGHVS and CDR2 FQNEAQ. The CDR3 sequence is 15 residues long. The CDR3 DNA is TGTGCCAGCAGCGAAGACAGGGGGCGAGGACAGCCCCAGCATTTT. Translated: CASSEDRGRGQPQHF. The full variable domain, completed using reference TRBV7-8 and TRBJ1-5, is GAGVSQSPRYKVAKRGQDVALRCDPISGHVSLFWYQQALGQGPEFLTYFQNEAQLDKSGLPSDRFFAERPEGSVSTLKIQRTQQEDSAVYLCASSEDRGRGQPQHFGDGTRLSIL.

The chain recombines TRBV9 with TRBJ1-1; D uncertain. V shed 4 bases and J shed 5 bases, with 12 bases lying between them. Germline V gene sequence: CDR1 SGDLS, CDR2 YYNGEE. The CDR3 has 13 residues. The CDR3: CASSPLGETEAFF. The DNA for the CDR3 is TGTGCCAGCAGCCCCCTCGGAGAGACTGAAGCTTTCTTT. Looking up the rest from reference TRBV9 and TRBJ1-1 gives the full variable domain: DSGVTQTPKHLITATGQRVTLRCSPRSGDLSVYWYQQSLDQGLQFLIQYYNGEERAKGNILERFSAQQFPDLHSELNLSSLELGDSALYFCASSPLGETEAFFGQGTRLTVV.

The chain combines TRBV6-5 with TRBJ2-7, with D hard to call. Germline CDR1 MNHEY, CDR2 SVGAGI. CDR3 size: 15 residues. Deletions cut 0 bases from V and 0 bases from J, with 9 bases between. The CDR3 sequence: CASSYSSVPSYEQYF. CDR3 DNA sequence: TGTGCCAGCAGTTACTCTTCGGTTCCCTCCTACGAGCAGTACTTC.

The chain carries TRBV11-2 and TRBJ2-7; D is perhaps TRBD1 (6 bases). The CDR3 consists of 16 residues. V was pared by 1 base and J by 5 bases, with 18 bases between. CDR1 is SGHAT, CDR2 FQNNGV, per germline. CDR3 DNA: TGTGCCAGCAGCTTAGCTGGGGGCCCAAGACAGCACGAGCAGTACTTC. Its translation is CASSLAGGPRQHEQYF. Drawing the rest from reference TRBV11-2 and TRBJ2-7, the complete variable domain is EAGVAQSPRYKIIEKRQSVAFWCNPISGHATLYWYQQILGQGPKLLIQFQNNGVVDDSQLPKDRFSAERLKGVDSTLKIQPAKLEDSAVYLCASSLAGGPRQHEQYFGPGTRLTVT.

The V and J genes are TRBV2 and TRBJ2-7, with 8 bases lining up with TRBD1. CDR1 is SNHLY, CDR2 FYNNEI, per germline. The V segment lost 8 bases and the J segment 3 bases; nucleotides outside the gene matches: 3. The CDR3 covers 12 residues. CDR3 DNA sequence: TGTGCCAGCCGCGGGACAGGCTACGAGCAGTACTTC. Its translation: CASRGTGYEQYF.

The chain joins TRBV10-3 to TRBJ2-7, with a possible D match to TRBD1 (6 bases). Germline V CDR1 and CDR2: ENHRY, SYGVKD. V was cut by 8 bases and J by 6 bases, with 17 bases left in between. The length of the CDR3 is 13 residues. CDR3: CAISEQGRGEQYF. The CDR3 DNA reads TGTGCCATCTCGGAACAGGGAAGAGGCGAGCAGTACTTC.

This chain links TRBV5-5 with TRBJ1-2; 8 nucleotides agree with TRBD1. The CDR3 covers 15 residues. CDR1 and CDR2 from the germline V gene are SGHKS and YYEKEE (reference sequence). J was trimmed by 5 bases and V by 2 bases; bases with no gene match: 8. CDR3 residues: CASSLITGQDYGYTF. CDR3 DNA sequence: TGTGCCAGCAGCTTAATTACGGGACAGGATTATGGCTACACCTTC. The full variable domain, its missing parts supplied by reference TRBV5-5 and TRBJ1-2, is DAGVTQSPTHLIKTRGQQVTLRCSPISGHKSVSWYQQVLGQGPQFIFQYYEKEERGRGNFPDRFSARQFPNYSSELNVNALLLGDSALYLCASSLITGQDYGYTFGSGTRLTVV.

The gene calls are TRBV4-2 and TRBJ2-7, with a tentative D call TRBD2 (5 bases). Trimming pared 0 bases from V and 4 bases from J, leaving 7 bases between. CDR3 length: 13 residues. The germline V gene has CDR1 LGHNA and CDR2 YNFKEQ. This CDR3 is CASSQDRGYEQYF. In nucleotides, the CDR3 is TGTGCCAGCAGCCAAGATCGCGGGTACGAGCAGTACTTC.

This sequence joins TRBV4-1 and TRBJ2-3; 8 nucleotides line up with TRBD2. Germline CDR1 MGHRA, CDR2 YSYEKL. This CDR3 has 18 amino acids. Trimming removed 1 base from V and 2 bases from J; junction bases left unmatched: 11. As DNA, the CDR3 is TGCGCCAGCAGCCAAGTACCCCCGGCGGGGGGATCCACAGATACGCAGTATTTT. Translating gives CASSQVPPAGGSTDTQYF.

The J gene is TRBJ2-7, the V gene TRBV28, with 7 bases identical to TRBD1. Germline V gene lookup returns CDR1 MDHEN and CDR2 SYDVKM. This CDR3 is built from 14 residues. The V gene end was trimmed by 8 bases and the J gene end by 0 bases; junction bases not matched to a gene: 7. The CDR3 protein is CASQYGTVSYEQYF. As DNA, the CDR3 is TGTGCCAGCCAATACGGGACAGTCTCCTACGAGCAGTACTTC.

J is TRBJ2-7 and V is TRBV6-5; 8 bases are shared with TRBD1. Germline V CDR1 and CDR2: MNHEY, SVGAGI. The CDR3 sequence is 14 residues long. Losses at the gene ends were 5 bases for V and 6 bases for J; bases not matched to a gene: 9. The CDR3 region is CASSRDRRSGEQYF. DNA of the CDR3: TGTGCCAGCAGTCGGGACAGGCGCTCGGGCGAGCAGTACTTC.

The chain joins TRBV19 to TRBJ1-4; D is possibly TRBD1 (5 bases). The CDR3 spans 12 residues. Germline loops: CDR1 LNHDA, CDR2 SQIVND (reference sequence). V lost 1 base and J 12 bases, leaving 9 bases between the germline ends. Written as DNA, the CDR3 is TGTGCCAGTAGTATAGTCCAGGGCCAACTGTTTTTT. Translating it yields CASSIVQGQLFF. The full variable domain, its missing parts supplied by reference TRBV19 and TRBJ1-4, is DGGITQSPKYLFRKEGQNVTLSCEQNLNHDAMYWYRQDPGQGLRLIYYSQIVNDFQKGDIAEGYSVSREKKESFPLTVTSAQKNPTAFYLCASSIVQGQLFFGSGTQLSVL.

This clone was seen just once. This chain joins TRBV12-3 or TRBV12-4 and TRBJ2-7; D is possibly TRBD2 (5 bases). The CDR3 spans 13 residues. V lost 6 bases to trimming and J lost 6 bases, with 15 bases between them. CDR3 in amino acids: CASSYQLVTEQYF. For the CDR3, the DNA is TGTGCCAGCAGCTACCAACTAGTTACCGAGCAGTACTTC.

This rearrangement joins TRBV28 to TRBJ2-5, with 10 nucleotides matching TRBD2. The germline V gene encodes CDR1 MDHEN and CDR2 SYDVKM. With 11 bases clipped from V and 1 base from J, the junction kept 7 bases outside the gene matches. The CDR3 has 14 residues. CDR3 sequence: CACGLADIQETQYF. As DNA, the CDR3 is TGTGCCTGCGGACTAGCGGATATCCAAGAGACCCAGTACTTC.

The chain couples TRBV7-9 to TRBJ2-1, with unresolved D. Trimming removed 5 bases at V and 2 bases at J, with 7 bases between. The CDR3 loop spans 13 amino acids. The V gene's germline CDR1 is SEHNR and CDR2 FQNEAQ (reference sequence). The CDR3 nucleotides are TGTGCCAGCAGCCCTCCTACCTACAATGAGCAGTTCTTC. This gives the protein CASSPPTYNEQFF.

The chain has TRBV4-2 and TRBJ2-7; 12 bases agree with TRBD2. V dropped 1 base and J dropped 4; count of bases not matched to a gene: 11. The CDR3 totals 18 residues. In germline, CDR1 is LGHNA, CDR2 YNFKEQ. CDR3 residues: CASSQAASGGAGPYEQYF. CDR3 bases: TGTGCCAGCAGCCAAGCAGCTAGCGGGGGGGCCGGTCCGTACGAGCAGTACTTC.

This clone was picked up a small number of times. V usage is TRBV3-1 (or the pseudogene TRBV3-2) and J usage is TRBJ2-7, with 8 bases that match TRBD2. V dropped 3 bases and J dropped 6; count of bases not matched to a gene: 1. CDR3 length equals 12 residues. In germline, CDR1 is LGHDT, CDR2 YNNKEL (reference sequence). Here the CDR3 DNA reads TGTGCCAGCAGCCACCGGGGGGGCGAGCAGTACTTC. Translated, it gives CASSHRGGEQYF.

J is TRBJ1-2 and V is TRBV27; D gene unclear. Trimming stripped 8 bases from V and 8 bases from J, with 15 bases between. The CDR3 has 12 amino acids. Germline loops: CDR1 MNHEY, CDR2 SMNVEV (reference sequence). Here the CDR3 DNA reads TGTGCCAGCTTCCGAGCGTCCGGGGGCTACACCTTC. As protein: CASFRASGGYTF.

The chain is built from TRBV4-3 and TRBJ2-7; D gene unclear. The CDR3 length is 13 residues. V lost 4 bases, J lost 4 bases, and 11 bases lay in between. Germline lookup yields CDR1 LGHNA and CDR2 YSLEER. The CDR3 protein is CASSPSVAYEQYF. CDR3 in DNA: TGCGCCAGCAGCCCGTCTGTGGCTTACGAGCAGTACTTC.